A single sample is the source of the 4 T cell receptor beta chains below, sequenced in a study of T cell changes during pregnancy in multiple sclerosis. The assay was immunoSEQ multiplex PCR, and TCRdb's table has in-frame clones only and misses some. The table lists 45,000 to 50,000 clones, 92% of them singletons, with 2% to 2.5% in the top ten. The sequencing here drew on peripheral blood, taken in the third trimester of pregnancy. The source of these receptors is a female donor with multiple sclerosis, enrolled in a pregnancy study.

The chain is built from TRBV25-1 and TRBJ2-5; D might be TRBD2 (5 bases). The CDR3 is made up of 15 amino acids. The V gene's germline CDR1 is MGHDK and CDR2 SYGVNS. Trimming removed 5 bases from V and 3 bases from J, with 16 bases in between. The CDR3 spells CASSFGGVGKETQYF. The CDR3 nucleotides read TGTGCCAGCAGTTTTGGTGGAGTCGGGAAAGAGACCCAGTACTTC.

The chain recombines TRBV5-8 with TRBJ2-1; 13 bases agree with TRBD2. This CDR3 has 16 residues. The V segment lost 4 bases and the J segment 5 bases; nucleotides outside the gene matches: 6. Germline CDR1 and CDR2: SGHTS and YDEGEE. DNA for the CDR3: TGTGCCAGCAGCGGAGGACTAGCGGGAGCGAACAATGAGCAGTTCTTC. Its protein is CASSGGLAGANNEQFF.

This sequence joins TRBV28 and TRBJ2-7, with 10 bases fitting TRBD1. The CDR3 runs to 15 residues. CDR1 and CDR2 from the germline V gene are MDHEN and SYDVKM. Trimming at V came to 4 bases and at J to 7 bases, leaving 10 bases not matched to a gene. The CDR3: CASSSPGQGSGEQYF. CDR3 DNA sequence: TGTGCCAGCAGTTCCCCGGGACAGGGGTCGGGGGAGCAGTACTTC.

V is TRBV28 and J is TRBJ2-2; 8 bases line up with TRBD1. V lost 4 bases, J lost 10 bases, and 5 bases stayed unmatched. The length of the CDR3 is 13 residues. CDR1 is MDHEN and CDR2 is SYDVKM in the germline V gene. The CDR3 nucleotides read TGTGCCAGCAGTTCACAGGGGGAGGAGGAGCTGTTTTTT. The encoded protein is CASSSQGEEELFF.